The 10 T cell receptor beta chains below all came from one sample that was sequenced in a study of T cell clonotyping in hematopoietic cell transplantation. Clones were sequenced by immunoSEQ multiplex PCR, and TCRdb holds only the in-frame ones, with some missing. The table records over 2,000 clones, roughly 79% of them present only once. The sequencing here drew on peripheral blood mononuclear cells, taken 180 days after allogeneic stem cell transplant. The receptors come from a male patient aged 60-69 years who had an allogeneic stem cell transplant, so T cells may come from the graft donor. Some clones in this sample may be carry-over from other donors' samples.

This clone was recorded a few times. The chain is built from TRBV28 and TRBJ2-1, with 8 bases that match TRBD2. The ends lost 6 bases at V and 7 bases at J; junction bases unmatched: 11. Germline V gene lookup returns CDR1 MDHEN and CDR2 SYDVKM. There are 15 residues in the CDR3. CDR3 protein: CASSRLGAGENEQFF. DNA of the CDR3: TGTGCCAGCAGCCGCCTTGGAGCGGGAGAAAATGAGCAGTTCTTC.

There are a few counts of this clone. V and J are TRBV28 and TRBJ2-4, with TRBD1 identical over 7 bases. The CDR3 is 14 residues long. Germline V CDR1 and CDR2: MDHEN, SYDVKM. V was pared by 5 bases and J by 8 bases, with 9 bases of the junction left unmatched. This chain's CDR3 is CASSPSGTADIQYF. In DNA form, the CDR3 reads TGTGCCAGCAGTCCATCCGGGACAGCGGACATTCAGTACTTC.

The rearrangement joins TRBV11-2 to TRBJ2-7, with a tentative D call TRBD2 (6 bases). The V end lost 1 base, the J end lost 1 base, and 11 bases lay between the germline ends. This CDR3 comprises 15 residues. CDR1 is SGHAT, CDR2 FQNNGV, per germline. The CDR3 region is CASSLVSGVSYEQYF. The CDR3 region has the DNA TGTGCCAGCAGCTTAGTTAGCGGAGTATCCTACGAGCAGTACTTC.

V and J are TRBV28 and TRBJ1-2; no firm D call. Germline-derived CDR1 and CDR2 are MDHEN and SYDVKM. The CDR3 consists of 14 residues. Trimming stripped 7 bases from V and 4 bases from J, with 16 bases between. CDR3 in DNA: TGTGCCAGCATCACATCGATGGGGTCCTATGGCTACACCTTC. It is translated as CASITSMGSYGYTF.

This clone was detected only a few times. The rearrangement uses TRBV7-2 and TRBJ1-2; TRBD1 is a possible D gene (6 bases). V lost 6 bases and J lost 3, with 11 bases in between. CDR3 size: 13 residues. The germline gives CDR1 SGHTA, CDR2 FQGNSA. CDR3 region: CASRITGYYGYTF. Written as DNA, the CDR3 is TGTGCCAGCAGGATCACAGGGTACTATGGCTACACCTTC.

The chain uses TRBV29-1 and TRBJ2-5, with a weak D call TRBD2 (5 bases). This CDR3 contains 13 residues. Per the germline V gene, CDR1 is SQVTM and CDR2 is ANQGSEA. V was trimmed by 8 bases and J by 4 bases, leaving 17 bases between them. The CDR3 reads CSFTGSGVETQYF. Written as DNA, the CDR3 is TGCAGCTTCACGGGATCTGGGGTAGAGACCCAGTACTTC.

This clone turned up a few times. The chain employs TRBV2 and TRBJ2-3; D remains unclear. CDR1 SNHLY and CDR2 FYNNEI come from the germline V gene. Trimming cost V 5 bases and J 0 bases, with 12 bases left between them. CDR3 length: 15 residues. CDR3 nucleotide sequence: TGTGCCAGCAGTAGGACGGTTTCTAGCACAGATACGCAGTATTTT. Translating gives CASSRTVSSTDTQYF.

This clone was seen only a few times. Here the CDR3 DNA reads TGTGCCATCAGTGATAAAGGGACTAGCCAATTCTACAATGAGCAGTTCTTC. Encoded protein: CAISDKGTSQFYNEQFF. The rearrangement links TRBV10-3 to TRBJ2-1, with 9 nucleotides matching TRBD2. Germline CDR1 is ENHRY and CDR2 is SYGVKD. The V segment lost 3 bases and the J segment 3 bases; nucleotides outside the gene matches: 9. The CDR3 contains 17 residues.

V and J are TRBV28 and TRBJ2-2; 9 bases align to TRBD2. The ends lost 6 bases at V and 5 bases at J; junction bases unmatched: 7. The germline V gene encodes CDR1 MDHEN and CDR2 SYDVKM. The CDR3 is made up of 15 amino acids. CDR3 DNA sequence: TGTGCCAGCAGCCGCGACCTAGCGGGAACCGGGGAGCTGTTTTTT. This gives the protein CASSRDLAGTGELFF.

J is TRBJ2-2 and V is TRBV30, with D tentatively TRBD1 (5 bases). The CDR3 has 14 residues. V was shortened by 3 bases and J by 5 bases, with 13 bases between the two germline ends. Germline V CDR1 and CDR2: GTSNPN, SVGIG (reference sequence). The CDR3 sequence is CAWSTLTVTGELFF. CDR3 bases: TGTGCCTGGAGCACTCTGACAGTAACCGGGGAGCTGTTTTTT.